Listed below are T cell receptor beta chains from one sample, sequenced in a study of shared clonotypes between healthy human individuals. Sequencing used immunoSEQ multiplex PCR; TCRdb keeps in-frame clones, though not all of them. The top ten clones hold 0.1% to 0.15% of a sample with 2 million to 2.5 million clones, nearly 97% of them seen once. Sequencing was performed on naive CD4+ T cells sorted from blood. Source of these receptors: a man between 18 and 35 years old in good health. The CDR3 runs from the conserved cysteine through the conserved F or W. D genes are given only for firm matches. Not all rows give a size; the values are once, few, many and, for expanded clones, a class.

j_gene | d_gene | abundance | v_gene | len | CDR3nt | CDR3aa
TRBJ1-2 | . | . | TRBV30 | 13 | TGTGCCTGGAGCACCGGGCCCTACTATGGCTACACCTTC | CAWSTGPYYGYTF
TRBJ2-1 | TRBD1 | . | TRBV11-1 | 15 | TGTGCCAGCAGCTTACTCCAGGGGGTGTTCAATGAGCAGTTCTTC | CASSLLQGVFNEQFF
TRBJ1-2 | . | once | TRBV18 | 16 | TGTGCCAGCTCACCACCGAATCAGCCAACGGGGAATGGCTACACCTTC | CASSPPNQPTGNGYTF
TRBJ2-5 | . | . | TRBV5-1 | 16 | TGCGCCAGCAGCTCGACGGGAAAAGAGGGCCAAGAGACCCAGTACTTC | CASSSTGKEGQETQYF
TRBJ2-6 | . | . | TRBV2 | 15 | TGTGCCAGCAGTGTACAGGTCTCTGGGGCCAACGTCCTGACTTTC | CASSVQVSGANVLTF
TRBJ2-3 | . | . | TRBV6-5 | 13 | TGTGCCAGCACCCGGGGGATCACAGATACGCAGTATTTT | CASTRGITDTQYF
TRBJ1-6 | . | . | TRBV19 | 15 | TGTGCCAGTAGACTTCAGCCGGGGAAAGACTCACCCCTCCACTTT | CASRLQPGKDSPLHF
TRBJ2-7 | TRBD2 | . | TRBV6-5 | 15 | TGTGCCAGCAGTTCGGCGGGAGCAACCCTCTACGAGCAGTACTTC | CASSSAGATLYEQYF
TRBJ2-3 | TRBD2 | . | TRBV6-1 | 14 | TGTGCCAGCAGCCCAGCGGGAGGGACAGATACGCAGTATTTT | CASSPAGGTDTQYF
TRBJ1-5 | TRBD1 | . | TRBV11-2 | 15 | TGTGCCAGCAGCTTAGACGGCAGGGGGAGGCAGCCCCAGCATTTT | CASSLDGRGRQPQHF
TRBJ2-3 | . | . | TRBV2 | 11 | TGTGCCAGCAAGACACCAGATACGCAGTATTTT | CASKTPDTQYF
TRBJ1-2 | TRBD1 | . | TRBV7-9 | 13 | TGTGCCAGCAGCTTAGATGGGACAGGTGGCTACACCTTC | CASSLDGTGGYTF
TRBJ2-2 | TRBD1 | . | TRBV4-3 | 18 | TGCGCCAGCAGCCAAGATATGGGACAGGGGGCGAGCACCGGGGAGCTGTTTTTT | CASSQDMGQGASTGELFF
TRBJ2-5 | TRBD2 | once | TRBV30 | 16 | TGTGCCTGGAGTGTACCGATAGCGGGAGGTAAAGAGACCCAGTACTTC | CAWSVPIAGGKETQYF